This T cell receptor beta chain originates from a study of blood T cell repertoires in COVID-19. On the study more broadly: Specimens from acute and convalescent COVID-19 originated in the United States, Italy and Spain.

J lost 9 bases, V lost 6 bases, and 16 bases had no gene match. There are 16 residues in the CDR3. Germline assignment: CDR1 MNHEY and CDR2 SVGEGT. TCRdb's table, derived via immunoSEQ multiplex PCR, lists solely in-frame clones and lacks some. The sample yields 200,000 to 300,000 clones, 86% seen once. The cohort comprised adults aged roughly 18 to 90 years residing in about two dozen US areas. The source material was PBMCs or T cells enriched from blood (not recorded which). V usage is TRBV6-2 or TRBV6-3 and J usage is TRBJ1-5, with 8 bases identical to TRBD1. This receptor was obtained from a man aged 35-49 years who had recovered from COVID-19. CDR3 sequence reads: CASSSITGGPGRPQHF. CDR3 coding DNA: TGTGCCAGCAGCTCGATTACAGGGGGGCCCGGACGGCCCCAGCATTTT.